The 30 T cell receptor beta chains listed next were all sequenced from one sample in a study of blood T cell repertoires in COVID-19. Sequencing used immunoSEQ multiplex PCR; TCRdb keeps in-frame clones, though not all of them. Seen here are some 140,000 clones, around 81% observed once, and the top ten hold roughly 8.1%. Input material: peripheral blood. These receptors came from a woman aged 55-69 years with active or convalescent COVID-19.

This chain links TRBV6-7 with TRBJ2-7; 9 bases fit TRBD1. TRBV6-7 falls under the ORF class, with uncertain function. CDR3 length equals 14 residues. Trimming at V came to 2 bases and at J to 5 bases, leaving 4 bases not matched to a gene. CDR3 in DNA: TGTGCCAGCAGTTACCCCGGGACAGGGCACGAGCAGTACGTC. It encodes CASSYPGTGHEQYV.

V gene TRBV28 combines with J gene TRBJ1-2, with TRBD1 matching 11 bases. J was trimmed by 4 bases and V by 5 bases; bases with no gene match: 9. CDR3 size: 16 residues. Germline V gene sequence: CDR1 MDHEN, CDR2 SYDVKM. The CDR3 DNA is TGTGCCAGCAGTGCCCTAGGACAGGGGGCCAGCTATGGCTACACCTTC. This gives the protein CASSALGQGASYGYTF.

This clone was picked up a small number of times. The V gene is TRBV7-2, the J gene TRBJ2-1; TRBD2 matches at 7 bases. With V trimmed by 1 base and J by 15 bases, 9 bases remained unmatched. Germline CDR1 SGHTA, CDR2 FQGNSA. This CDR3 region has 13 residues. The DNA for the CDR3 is TGTGCCAGCAGCTTAGAGGGACTACTTTCAACGTTCTTC. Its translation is CASSLEGLLSTFF.

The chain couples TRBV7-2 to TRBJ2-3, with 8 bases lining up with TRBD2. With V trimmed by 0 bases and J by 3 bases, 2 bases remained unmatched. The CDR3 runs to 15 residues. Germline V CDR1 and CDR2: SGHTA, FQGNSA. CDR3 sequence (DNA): TGTGCCAGCAGCTTAGCGGGACTAGTAACAGATACGCAGTATTTT. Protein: CASSLAGLVTDTQYF.

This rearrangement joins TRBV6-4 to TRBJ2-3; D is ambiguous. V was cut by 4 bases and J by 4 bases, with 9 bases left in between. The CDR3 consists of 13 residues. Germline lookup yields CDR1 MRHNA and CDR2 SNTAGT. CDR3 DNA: TGTGCCAGCAGTGTCGAGAGATCAGATACGCAGTATTTT. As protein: CASSVERSDTQYF.

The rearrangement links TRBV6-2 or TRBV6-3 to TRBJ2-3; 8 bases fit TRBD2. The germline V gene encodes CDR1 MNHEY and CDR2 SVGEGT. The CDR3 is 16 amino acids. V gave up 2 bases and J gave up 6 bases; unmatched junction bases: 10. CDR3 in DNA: TGTGCCAGCAGTTACGGTCGGGTAGCGGGACTGGATACGCAGTATTTT. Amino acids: CASSYGRVAGLDTQYF.

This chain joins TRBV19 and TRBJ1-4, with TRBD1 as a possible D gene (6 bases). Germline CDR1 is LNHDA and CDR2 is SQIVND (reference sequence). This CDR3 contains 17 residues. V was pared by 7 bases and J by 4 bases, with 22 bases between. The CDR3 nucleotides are TGTGCCAGTACCCCCAGGGTAACAACAGGGTTTAATGAAAAACTGTTTTTT. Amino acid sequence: CASTPRVTTGFNEKLFF.

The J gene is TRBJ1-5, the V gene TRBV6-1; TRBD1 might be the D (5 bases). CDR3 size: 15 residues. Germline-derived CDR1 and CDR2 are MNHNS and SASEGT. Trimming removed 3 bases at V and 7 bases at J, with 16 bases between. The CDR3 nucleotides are TGTGCCAGCAGTGACGTCATCAGGGCATGGCAGCCCCAGCATTTT. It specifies CASSDVIRAWQPQHF.

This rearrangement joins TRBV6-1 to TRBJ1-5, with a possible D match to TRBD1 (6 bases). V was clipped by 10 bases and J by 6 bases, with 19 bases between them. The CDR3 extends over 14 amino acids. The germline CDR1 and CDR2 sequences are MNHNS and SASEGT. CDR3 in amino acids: CATSPLGAGQPQHF. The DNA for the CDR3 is TGTGCCACCTCACCGCTGGGGGCTGGTCAGCCCCAGCATTTT.

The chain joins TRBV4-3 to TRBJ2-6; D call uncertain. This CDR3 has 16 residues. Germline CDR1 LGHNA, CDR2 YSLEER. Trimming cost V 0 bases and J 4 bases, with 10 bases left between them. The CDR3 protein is CASSQEITRGANVLTF. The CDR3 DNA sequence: TGCGCCAGCAGCCAAGAAATTACTCGGGGGGCCAACGTCCTGACTTTC.

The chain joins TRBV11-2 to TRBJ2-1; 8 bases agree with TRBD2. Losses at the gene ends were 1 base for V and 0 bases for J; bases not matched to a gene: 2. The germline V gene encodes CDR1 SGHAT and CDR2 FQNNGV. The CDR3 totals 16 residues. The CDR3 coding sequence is TGTGCCAGCAGCTTAGCGGGGGGGAGCTCCTACAATGAGCAGTTCTTC. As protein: CASSLAGGSSYNEQFF.

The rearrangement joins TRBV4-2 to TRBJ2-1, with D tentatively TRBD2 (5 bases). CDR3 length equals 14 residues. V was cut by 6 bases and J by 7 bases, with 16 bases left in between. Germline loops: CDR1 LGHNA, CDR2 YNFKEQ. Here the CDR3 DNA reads TGTGCCAGCAGACGGGATGAAGCCACAAATGAGCAGTTCTTC. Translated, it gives CASRRDEATNEQFF.

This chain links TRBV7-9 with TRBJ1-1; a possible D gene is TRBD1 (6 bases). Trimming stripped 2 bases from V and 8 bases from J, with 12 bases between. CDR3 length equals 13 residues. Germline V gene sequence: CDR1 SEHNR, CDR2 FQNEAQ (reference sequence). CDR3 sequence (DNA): TGTGCCAGCAGCTTAAGGGATGGGGGCGAAGCTTTCTTT. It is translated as CASSLRDGGEAFF.

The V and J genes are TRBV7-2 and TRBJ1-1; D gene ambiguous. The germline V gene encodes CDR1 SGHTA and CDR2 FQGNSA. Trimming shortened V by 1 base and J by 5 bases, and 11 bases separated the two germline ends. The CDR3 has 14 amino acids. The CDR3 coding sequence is TGTGCCAGCAGCTTAGTCACGCTTGAGACTGAAGCTTTCTTT. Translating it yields CASSLVTLETEAFF.

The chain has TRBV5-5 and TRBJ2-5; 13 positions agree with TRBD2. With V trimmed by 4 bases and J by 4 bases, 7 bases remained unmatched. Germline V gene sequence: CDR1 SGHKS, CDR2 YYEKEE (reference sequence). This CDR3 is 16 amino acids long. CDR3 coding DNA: TGTGCCAGCAGCCCGGGACTAGCGGGGAAAACAGAGACCCAGTACTTC. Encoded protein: CASSPGLAGKTETQYF.

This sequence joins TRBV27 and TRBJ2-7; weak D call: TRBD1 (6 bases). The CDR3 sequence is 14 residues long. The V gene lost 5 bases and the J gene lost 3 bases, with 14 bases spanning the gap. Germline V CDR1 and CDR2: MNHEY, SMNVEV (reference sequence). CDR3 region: CASSPHRDNYEQYF. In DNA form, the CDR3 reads TGTGCCAGCAGTCCCCACAGGGATAACTACGAGCAGTACTTC.

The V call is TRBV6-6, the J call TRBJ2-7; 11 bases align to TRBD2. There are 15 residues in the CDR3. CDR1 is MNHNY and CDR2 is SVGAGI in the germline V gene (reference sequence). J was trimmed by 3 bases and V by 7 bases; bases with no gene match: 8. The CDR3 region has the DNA TGTGCCAGCACGGGGACTAGCGGCCAGGACTACGAGCAGTACTTC. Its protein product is CASTGTSGQDYEQYF.

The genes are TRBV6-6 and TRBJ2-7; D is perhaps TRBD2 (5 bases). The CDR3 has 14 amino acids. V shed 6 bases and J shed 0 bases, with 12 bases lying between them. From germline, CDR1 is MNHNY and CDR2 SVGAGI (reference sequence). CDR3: CASSDPRGSYEQYF. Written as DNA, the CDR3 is TGTGCCAGCAGCGACCCTCGGGGCTCCTACGAGCAGTACTTC.

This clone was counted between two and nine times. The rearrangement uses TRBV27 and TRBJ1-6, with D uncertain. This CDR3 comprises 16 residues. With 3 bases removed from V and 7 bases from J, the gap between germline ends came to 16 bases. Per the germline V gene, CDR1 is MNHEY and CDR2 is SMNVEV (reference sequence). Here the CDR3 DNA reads TGTGCCAGCAGTTTGACCCCGCCGGGAGGGAATTCACCCCTCCACTTT. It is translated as CASSLTPPGGNSPLHF.

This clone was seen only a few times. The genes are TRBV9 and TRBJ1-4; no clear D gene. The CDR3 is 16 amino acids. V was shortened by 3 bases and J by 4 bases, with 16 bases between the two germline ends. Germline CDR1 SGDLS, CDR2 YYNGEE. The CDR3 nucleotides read TGTGCCAGCAGCGCTGGAATGTCACGGAGTAATGAAAAACTGTTTTTT. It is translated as CASSAGMSRSNEKLFF.

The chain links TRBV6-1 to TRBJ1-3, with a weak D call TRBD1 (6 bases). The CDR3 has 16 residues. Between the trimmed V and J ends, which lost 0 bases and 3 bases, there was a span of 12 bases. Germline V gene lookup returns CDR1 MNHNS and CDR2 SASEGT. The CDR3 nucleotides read TGTGCCAGCAGTGAAGCGACGGGGGGCGGTGGAAACACCATATATTTT. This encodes CASSEATGGGGNTIYF.

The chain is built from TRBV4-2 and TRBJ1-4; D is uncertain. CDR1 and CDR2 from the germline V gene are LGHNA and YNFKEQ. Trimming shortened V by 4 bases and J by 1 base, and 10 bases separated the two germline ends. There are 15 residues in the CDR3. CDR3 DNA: TGTGCCAGCAGCCGAGGTGTCCAAACTAATGAAAAACTGTTTTTT. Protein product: CASSRGVQTNEKLFF.

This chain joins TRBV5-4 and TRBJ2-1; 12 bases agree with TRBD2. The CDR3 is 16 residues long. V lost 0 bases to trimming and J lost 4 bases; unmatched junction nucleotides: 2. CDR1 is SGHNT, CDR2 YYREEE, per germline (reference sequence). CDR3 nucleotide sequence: TGTGCCAGCAGCTTGGACCTAGCGGGAGGGTACAATGAGCAGTTCTTC. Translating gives CASSLDLAGGYNEQFF.

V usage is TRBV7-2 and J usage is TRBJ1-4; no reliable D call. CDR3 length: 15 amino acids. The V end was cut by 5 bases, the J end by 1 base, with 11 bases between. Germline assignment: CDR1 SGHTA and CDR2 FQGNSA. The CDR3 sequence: CASSLQVGTNEKLFF. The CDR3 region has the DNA TGTGCCAGCAGCCTCCAGGTGGGAACTAATGAAAAACTGTTTTTT.

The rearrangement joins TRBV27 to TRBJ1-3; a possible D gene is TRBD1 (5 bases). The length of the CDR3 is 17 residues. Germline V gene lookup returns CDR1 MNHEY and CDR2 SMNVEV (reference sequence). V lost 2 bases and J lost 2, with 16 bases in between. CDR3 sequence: CASSLGTSGLAGNTIYF. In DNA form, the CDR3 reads TGTGCCAGCAGTTTAGGGACTTCAGGTCTGGCTGGAAACACCATATATTTT.

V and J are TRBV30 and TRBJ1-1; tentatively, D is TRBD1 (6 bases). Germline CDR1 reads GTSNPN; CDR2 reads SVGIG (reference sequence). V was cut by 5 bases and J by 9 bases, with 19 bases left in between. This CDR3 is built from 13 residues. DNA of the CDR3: TGTGCCTGGGGGGGGCAGGTAGCCTTGCAAGCTTTCTTT. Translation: CAWGGQVALQAFF.

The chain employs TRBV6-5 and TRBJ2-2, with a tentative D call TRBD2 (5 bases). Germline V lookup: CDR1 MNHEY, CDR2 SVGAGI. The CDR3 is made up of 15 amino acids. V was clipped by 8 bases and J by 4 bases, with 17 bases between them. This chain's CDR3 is CASVSGLGATGELFF. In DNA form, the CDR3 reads TGTGCCAGCGTAAGCGGCCTCGGAGCCACCGGGGAGCTGTTTTTT.

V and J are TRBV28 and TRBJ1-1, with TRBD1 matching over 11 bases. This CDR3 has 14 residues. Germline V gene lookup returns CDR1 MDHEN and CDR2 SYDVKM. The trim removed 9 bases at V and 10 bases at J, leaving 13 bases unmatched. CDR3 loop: CASSFTSGQGGAFF. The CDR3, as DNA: TGTGCCAGTTCATTCACCTCGGGACAGGGGGGAGCTTTCTTT.

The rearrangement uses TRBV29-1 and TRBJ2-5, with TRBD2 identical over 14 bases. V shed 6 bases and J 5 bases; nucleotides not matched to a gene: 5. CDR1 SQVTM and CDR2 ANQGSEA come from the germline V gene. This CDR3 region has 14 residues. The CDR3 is CSVRTSGRSETQYF. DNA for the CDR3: TGCAGCGTCCGGACTAGCGGGAGGTCTGAGACCCAGTACTTC. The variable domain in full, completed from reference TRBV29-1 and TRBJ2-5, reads SAVISQKPSRDICQRGTSLTIQCQVDSQVTMMFWYRQQPGQSLTLIATANQGSEATYESGFVIDKFPISRPNLTFSTLTVSNMSPEDSSIYLCSVRTSGRSETQYFGPGTRLLVL.

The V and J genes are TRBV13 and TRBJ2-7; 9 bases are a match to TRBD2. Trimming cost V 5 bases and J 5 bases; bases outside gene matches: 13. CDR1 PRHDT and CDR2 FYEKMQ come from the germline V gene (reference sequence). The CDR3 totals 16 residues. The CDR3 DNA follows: TGTGCCAGCAGCCCAAATGTAGCGGGAGTTAGTGACGAGCAGTACTTC. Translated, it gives CASSPNVAGVSDEQYF.